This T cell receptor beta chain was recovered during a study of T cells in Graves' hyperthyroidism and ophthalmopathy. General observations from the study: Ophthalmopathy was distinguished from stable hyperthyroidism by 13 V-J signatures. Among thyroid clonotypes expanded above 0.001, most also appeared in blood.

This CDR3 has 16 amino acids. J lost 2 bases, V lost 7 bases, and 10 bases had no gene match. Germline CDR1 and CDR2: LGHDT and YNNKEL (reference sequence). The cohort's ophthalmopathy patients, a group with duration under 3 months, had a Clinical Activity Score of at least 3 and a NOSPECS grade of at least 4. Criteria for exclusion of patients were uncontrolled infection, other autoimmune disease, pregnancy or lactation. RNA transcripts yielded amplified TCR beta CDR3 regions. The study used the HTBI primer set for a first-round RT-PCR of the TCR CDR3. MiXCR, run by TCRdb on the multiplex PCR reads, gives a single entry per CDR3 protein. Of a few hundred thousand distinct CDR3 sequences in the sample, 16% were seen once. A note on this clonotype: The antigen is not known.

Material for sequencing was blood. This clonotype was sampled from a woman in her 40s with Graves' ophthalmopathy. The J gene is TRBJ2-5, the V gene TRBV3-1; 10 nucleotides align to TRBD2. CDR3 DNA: TGTGCCAGCATGGGCAGGGGACTAGCGTATCAAGAGACCCAGTACTTC. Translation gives CASMGRGLAYQETQYF.